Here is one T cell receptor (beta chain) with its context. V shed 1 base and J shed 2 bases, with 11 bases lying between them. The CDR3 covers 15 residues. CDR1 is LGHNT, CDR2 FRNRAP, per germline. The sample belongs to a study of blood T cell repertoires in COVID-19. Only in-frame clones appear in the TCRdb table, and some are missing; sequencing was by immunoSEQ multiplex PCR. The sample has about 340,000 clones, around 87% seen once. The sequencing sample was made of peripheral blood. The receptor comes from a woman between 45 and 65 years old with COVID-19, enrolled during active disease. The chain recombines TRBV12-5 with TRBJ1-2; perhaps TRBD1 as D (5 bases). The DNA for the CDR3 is TGTGCTAGTGGTTTGGACGGGGGTGTAAACTATGGCTACACCTTC. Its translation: CASGLDGGVNYGYTF.